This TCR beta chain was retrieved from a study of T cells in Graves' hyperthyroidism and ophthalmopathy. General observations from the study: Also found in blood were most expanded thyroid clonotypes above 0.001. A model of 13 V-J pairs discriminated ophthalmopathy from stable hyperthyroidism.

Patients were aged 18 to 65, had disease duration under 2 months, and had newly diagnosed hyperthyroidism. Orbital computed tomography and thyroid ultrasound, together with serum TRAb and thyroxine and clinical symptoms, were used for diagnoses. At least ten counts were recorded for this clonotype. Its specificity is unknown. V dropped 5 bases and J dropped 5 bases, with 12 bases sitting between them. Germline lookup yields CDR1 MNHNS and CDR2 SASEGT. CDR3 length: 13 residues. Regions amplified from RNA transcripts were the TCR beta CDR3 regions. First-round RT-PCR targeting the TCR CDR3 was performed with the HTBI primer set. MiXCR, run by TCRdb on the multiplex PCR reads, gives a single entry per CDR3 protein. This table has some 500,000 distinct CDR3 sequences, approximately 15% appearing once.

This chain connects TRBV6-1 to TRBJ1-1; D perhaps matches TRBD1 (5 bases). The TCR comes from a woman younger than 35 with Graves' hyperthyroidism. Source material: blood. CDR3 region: CASSFQGGTEAFF. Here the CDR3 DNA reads TGTGCCAGCAGTTTCCAGGGAGGGACTGAAGCTTTCTTT.